This record looks at one T cell receptor (beta chain) sequence and its context. The antigen is not known. This sample is part of a study of OX40 agonist ivuxolimab in advanced cancers. Across the whole study: Those treated in dose escalation had hepatocellular carcinoma, melanoma, renal cell cancer or head and neck cancer. Three patients responded partially, comprising one with hepatocellular carcinoma and two with cutaneous melanoma. Whole-study findings and limits: Circulating CD4+ and CD8+ T cells showed clonal expansion by week 6 at 0.1 to 3.0 mg/kg. The investigators did not determine what antigen specificity the expanded peripheral T cells had.

Using immunoSEQ multiplex PCR, the repertoire was profiled, and TCRdb retains in-frame clones only, with some absent. The sample has about 86,000 clones; 89% are singletons. Germline trimming cut 2 bases from V and 10 bases from J; bases unmatched to any gene: 5. CDR1 KGHSH and CDR2 LQKENI come from the germline V gene. The CDR3 covers 13 residues. J is TRBJ2-1 and V is TRBV18, with 7 positions matching TRBD2. The clonotype was recovered from an adult with an advanced solid tumor such as melanoma, head and neck, liver or kidney cancer. Source: CD4+ or CD8+ T cells sorted from blood, taken in a trial of the OX40 agonist ivuxolimab. Here the CDR3 DNA reads TGTGCCAGCTCACCATCTAACGGGAGGGAGCAGTTCTTC. It codes for CASSPSNGREQFF.